This T cell receptor (beta chain) stems from a study of long-term antiretroviral therapy in people with HIV. The study, taken as a whole, reports: Whereas controls had wider CDR3 length ranges, HIV repertoires had narrower ones.

A note on this clone: Its cognate antigen is unknown.

The assay, immunoSEQ v3.0, was run at survey level. Assay: immunoSEQ multiplex PCR; the TCRdb copy retains only in-frame clones and omits some. Of approximately 20,000 clones in the sample, around 78% were seen once. Trimming took 2 bases from V and 0 from J, leaving 11 bases between them. Germline lookup yields CDR1 SGHDN and CDR2 FVKESK. The CDR3 runs to 16 residues. The rearrangement links TRBV14 to TRBJ2-1; a weak D match, TRBD2 (5 bases). The sequencing used unsorted PBMCs, collected 2.2 years after starting antiretroviral therapy. This TCR was recovered from a man in his fifties or sixties with HIV. The CDR3 here is CASSQHSAISYNEQFF. The CDR3 DNA reads as TGTGCCAGCAGCCAACATAGCGCCATCTCCTACAATGAGCAGTTCTTC.